The entry below describes one T cell receptor beta chain. Authors' processing steps: Amplified reference gene primers provided the basis for estimating nucleated cell counts. Method: immunoSEQ multiplex PCR; TCRdb's copy keeps in-frame clones and lacks some. V and J calls and clone size come straight from that table; D and trimming were deduced from the DNA. This table has 200,000 to 250,000 clones, approximately 90% appearing once. There are 14 residues in the CDR3. V lost 3 bases to trimming and J lost 5 bases, with 12 bases between them. Germline CDR1 is SGDLS and CDR2 is YYNGEE. These data come from a study of blood T cell repertoires in COVID-19.

V is TRBV9 and J is TRBJ2-1; tentative D call: TRBD2 (6 bases). The receptor was isolated from a woman aged 18-35 years who had recovered from COVID-19. Source material: peripheral blood. CDR3 sequence reads: CASSELAANNEQFF. The CDR3 coding sequence is TGTGCCAGCAGCGAGTTAGCGGCTAACAATGAGCAGTTCTTC.